This T cell receptor beta chain derives from a study of regulatory T cells in long-lasting Graves disease. Findings and caveats of the study: TRBV28 was favored in persistent disease, as were TRBJ1-2 and TRBJ2-5.

Documented time point: persistent/refractory GD, antithyroid drugs over 5 years with positive TRAb. The TCR library was prepared using RNA isolated from PBMCs. Clinicians diagnosed Graves' disease using American Thyroid Association guidelines. An endocrinology unit in Xi'an, China, supplied the patients. This clonotype was seen a single time. The antigen is undetermined. Construction of TCR beta libraries relied on iRepertoire HTBI primers and on Arm-PCR targeting CDR3 regions. TCRdb analysed the multiplex PCR reads with MiXCR anew, one entry per CDR3 protein. This table holds about 470,000 distinct CDR3 sequences, under 25% found once. V lost 6 bases and J 5 bases, leaving 26 bases between the germline ends. CDR3 length: 18 residues.

The V gene is TRBV12-3 or TRBV12-4, the J gene TRBJ2-1; tentatively, D is TRBD1 (7 bases). Sequenced material: peripheral blood mononuclear cells (PBMCs), taken when the disease was refractory, from a patient treated with antithyroid drugs. The receptor was isolated from a female donor with Graves disease. The CDR3 protein is CASSLFPGGWTYNNEQFF. In DNA form, the CDR3 reads TGTGCCAGCAGCCTCTTCCCAGGGGGGTGGACTTATAACAATGAGCAGTTCTTC.